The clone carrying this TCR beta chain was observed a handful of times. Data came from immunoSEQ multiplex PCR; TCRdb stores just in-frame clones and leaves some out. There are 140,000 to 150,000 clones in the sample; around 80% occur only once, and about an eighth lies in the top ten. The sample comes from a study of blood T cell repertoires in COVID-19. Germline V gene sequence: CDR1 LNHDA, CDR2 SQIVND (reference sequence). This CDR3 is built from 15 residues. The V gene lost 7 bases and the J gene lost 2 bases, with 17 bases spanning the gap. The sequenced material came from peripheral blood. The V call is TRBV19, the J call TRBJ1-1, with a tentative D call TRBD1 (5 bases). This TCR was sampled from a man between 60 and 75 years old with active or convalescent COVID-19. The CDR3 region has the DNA TGTGCCAGTACCGGAGGGGACGAAGGTAACACTGAAGCTTTCTTT. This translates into CASTGGDEGNTEAFF. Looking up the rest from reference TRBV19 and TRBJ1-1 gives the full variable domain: DGGITQSPKYLFRKEGQNVTLSCEQNLNHDAMYWYRQDPGQGLRLIYYSQIVNDFQKGDIAEGYSVSREKKESFPLTVTSAQKNPTAFYLCASTGGDEGNTEAFFGQGTRLTVV.